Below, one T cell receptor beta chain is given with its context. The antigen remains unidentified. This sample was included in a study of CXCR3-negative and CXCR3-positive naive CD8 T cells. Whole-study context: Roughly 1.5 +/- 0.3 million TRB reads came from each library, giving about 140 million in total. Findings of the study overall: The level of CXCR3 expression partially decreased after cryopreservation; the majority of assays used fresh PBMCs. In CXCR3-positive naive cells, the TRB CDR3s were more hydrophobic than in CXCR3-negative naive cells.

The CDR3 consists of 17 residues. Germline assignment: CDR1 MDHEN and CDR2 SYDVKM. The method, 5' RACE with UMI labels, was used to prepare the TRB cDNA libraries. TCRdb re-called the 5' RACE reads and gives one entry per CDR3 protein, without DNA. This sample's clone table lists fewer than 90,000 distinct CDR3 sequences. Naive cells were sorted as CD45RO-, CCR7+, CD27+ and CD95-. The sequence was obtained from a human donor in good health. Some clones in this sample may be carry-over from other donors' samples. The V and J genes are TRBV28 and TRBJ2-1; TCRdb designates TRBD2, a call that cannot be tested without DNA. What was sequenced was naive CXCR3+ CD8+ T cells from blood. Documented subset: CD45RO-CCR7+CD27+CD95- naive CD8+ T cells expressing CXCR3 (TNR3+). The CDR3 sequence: CASSPIPTSGYPNEQFF.